Sequencing of this T cell receptor (beta chain) was carried out in a study of molecular identifiers for immune sequencing clone quantification. Study summary: Split five ways in replicates, RNA from about 20,000 or 100,000 naive CD8 cells had four portions sequenced.

A CD8+CD4-CCR7+CD45RA+ gate was used to sort naive CD8 T cells. In the case of this clonotype: What it recognizes is unknown.

Findings and limits, study-wide: Over 97% of effector molecules, but under 1% in naive cells, were held by clones with more than 20 RNA copies.

Methods described previously were used for bulk TCR libraries, and listed TCR primers were applied. TCRdb re-called the PCR reads through MiXCR, storing one row per CDR3 protein. The sample yields more than 450,000 distinct CDR3 sequences, 20% to 25% seen once. J lost 4 bases, V lost 3 bases, and 8 bases had no gene match. The germline gives CDR1 SGDLS, CDR2 YYNGEE. The CDR3 loop spans 16 amino acids. The clonotype originates from a human donor in good health. Some libraries in this study had Jurkat cell RNA spiked in. Source material: naive CD8+ T cells from blood, with Jurkat cell RNA spiked in. Subset meaning: FACS-sorted CD8+CD4-CCR7+CD45RA+ naive T cells. This chain connects TRBV9 to TRBJ1-1; 11 bases line up with TRBD1. CDR3 in amino acids: CASSATGTGGLTEAFF. Written as DNA, the CDR3 is TGTGCCAGCAGCGCCACCGGGACAGGGGGTCTCACTGAAGCTTTCTTT.